The present TCR beta chain was sequenced within a study of technical replicates of blood from several donors. From germline, CDR1 is SQVTM and CDR2 ANQGSEA. The CDR3 covers 14 residues. Trimming removed 3 bases from V and 4 bases from J; junction bases left unmatched: 5. Profiling relied on immunoSEQ multiplex PCR, and the TCRdb table lists in-frame clones only, not all of them. The table shows some 71,000 clones, with around 97% occurring only once. The clonotype originates from a human donor in good health. V is TRBV29-1 and J is TRBJ2-1, with 8 bases matching TRBD2. Source material: T cells isolated from PBMCs. DNA for the CDR3: TGCAGCGTTGATCCAGCGGGAGATTACAATGAGCAGTTCTTC. Its translation is CSVDPAGDYNEQFF.